This T cell receptor beta chain was recorded in a study of T-cell memory formation after mild COVID-19 (dated by TCRdb to about 2021). Background for the entire study: Most TCR sequence clusters were specific to one of the two donors. Longitudinal TCRalpha and TCRbeta repertoire sequencing tracked T-cell clones expanding and contracting after mild COVID-19 in a couple of donors. Two young, previously healthy adult volunteers, one female and one male, were included in the cohort.

This clonotype has a count of ten or more. The target of this receptor is not known. No quality values exist for individual bases; no much larger clone is one base distant. PBMCs were isolated by Ficoll-Paque density gradient centrifugation. Overall results and qualifications from the work: Some responding clones were found in pre-infection memory, which suggests that pre-existing cross-reactive memory T cells took part in the SARS-CoV-2 response. Contracting CD4+ clones appeared mostly in the CM and EM memory subsets, whereas CD8+ clones were enriched in EMRA. The study included only a couple of mild cases, and larger cohorts that include severe cases with pre-infection samples were judged to be necessary. SARS-CoV-2 specificity of the second-wave clones peaking on day 37 was not confirmed. Clones contracting from day 15 to 85 had balanced CD4/CD8 phenotypes, while a second wave expanding from day 15 to 37 was biased towards CD4+.

CDR1 SGHRS and CDR2 YFSETQ were looked up in the germline V gene. Cut back by 1 base and 5 bases, the V and J ends lie 15 bases apart. Reading from cysteine to phenylalanine, the CDR3 counts 15 amino acids. CDR3 DNA is the only sequence kept; it has 45 bases, read in frame from the first base. This sample was sequenced with an Illumina NovaSeq 6000. Using 5'RACE with constant-segment primers, TCRalpha and TCRbeta cDNA libraries were constructed, with sample barcodes and unique molecular identifiers added in the process. RNA was extracted from every sample with Trizol reagent. Libraries were amplified in two PCR steps, with a second sample barcode and Illumina TruSeq adapters added in the second step. Sequencing of libraries was performed on an Illumina NovaSeq with 2 x 150 bp paired-end reads. Concerning the study's data processing: The reads were demultiplexed and collapsed into UMI-guided consensus sequences using migec v1.2.7. Using mixcr v2.1.11, the UMI consensuses were aligned to TRA and TRB V and J templates and assembled into clonotypes. Clonotypes were classified as expanded or contracted when called significant by both edgeR and NoisET, with noise models trained on biological replicates. edgeR calls used a false discovery rate-adjusted p below 0.01 and a log2 fold-change threshold of 1. PCA with hierarchical clustering of max-normalized trajectories of the 1000 most abundant clonotypes was used as exploratory dynamics analysis. Separately sequenced CD4+ and CD8+ repertoires were used to assign the CD4 or CD8 phenotype of responding clones. TCRdb reprocessing: public reads trimmed at Q25 with fastp, clones called with MiXCR, in-frame beta chains kept. Each record represents a unique CDR3 protein, reported with the most common genes and DNA among its rows. Here the V and J calls rest on TCRdb's processing, not on the authors' analysis. The sample contains approximately 300,000 distinct CDR3 sequences, roughly 15% of them found a single time. The ten largest clones take up approximately 20% of the sample.

This clonotype was obtained from a man aged 18 to 30 who had mild COVID-19 (a few samples of this study predate the infection). The sample titles of this study are shuffled in the database, so cell type and time point are left out; the donor was told from shared clones. The chain joins TRBV5-1 to TRBJ1-1, with a weak D call of TRBD1 (5 bases match). Source material: PBMCs or a T cell subset sorted from them (not recorded which). Here is the DNA: TGCGCCAGCAGCTTGAGTCGCAGGGTGATAACTGAAGCTTTCTTT. Translation gives CASSLSRRVITEAFF.